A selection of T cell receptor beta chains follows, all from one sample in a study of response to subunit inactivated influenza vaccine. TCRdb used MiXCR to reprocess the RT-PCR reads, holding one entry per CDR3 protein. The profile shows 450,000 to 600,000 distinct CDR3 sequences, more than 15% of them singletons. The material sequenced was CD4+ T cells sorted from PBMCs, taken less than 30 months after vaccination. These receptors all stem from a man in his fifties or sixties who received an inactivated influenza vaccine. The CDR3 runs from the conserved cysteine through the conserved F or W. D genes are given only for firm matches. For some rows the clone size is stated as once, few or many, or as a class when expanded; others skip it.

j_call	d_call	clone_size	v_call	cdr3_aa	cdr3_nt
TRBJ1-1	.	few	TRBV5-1	CASSLQRGQIEAFF	TGCGCCAGCAGCCTACAACGTGGGCAAATTGAAGCTTTCTTT
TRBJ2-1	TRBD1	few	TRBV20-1	CSAESQGVYNEQFF	TGCAGTGCTGAGTCTCAGGGGGTATACAATGAGCAGTTCTTC
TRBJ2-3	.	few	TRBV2	CASSDPGPLRGDTQYF	TGTGCCAGCAGTGATCCGGGCCCCCTTCGGGGTGATACGCAGTATTTT
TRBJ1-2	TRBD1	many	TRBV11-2	CASSFTGTASYGYTF	TGTGCCAGCAGCTTCACCGGGACAGCGTCCTATGGCTACACCTTC
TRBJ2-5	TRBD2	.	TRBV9	CASSVGWEGRETQYF	TGTGCCAGCAGCGTTGGGTGGGAGGGCCGAGAGACCCAGTACTTC
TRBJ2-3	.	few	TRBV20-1	CSARGGGDATQYF	TGCAGTGCTAGAGGAGGAGGGGACGCTACGCAGTATTTT
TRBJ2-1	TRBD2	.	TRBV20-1	CSASSTSGGTNNEQFF	TGCAGTGCTTCCTCCACTAGCGGGGGGACTAACAATGAGCAGTTCTTC
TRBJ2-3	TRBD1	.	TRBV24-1	CATSPTGTGVTDTQYF	TGTGCCACCAGCCCTACCGGGACAGGGGTCACAGATACGCAGTATTTT
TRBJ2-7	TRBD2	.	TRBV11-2	CASSPGTSGTGDRYEQYF	TGTGCCAGCAGCCCAGGGACTAGCGGGACGGGGGATCGGTACGAGCAGTACTTC
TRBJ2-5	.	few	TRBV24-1	CAIRPRYQETQYF	TGTGCCATTCGACCCCGGTACCAAGAGACCCAGTACTTC
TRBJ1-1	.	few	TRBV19	CASTLRQRNTEAFF	TGTGCCAGTACCTTAAGACAGAGAAACACTGAAGCTTTCTTT
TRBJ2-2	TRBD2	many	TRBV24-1	CATSVAGVANTGELFF	TGTGCCACCAGTGTGGCGGGAGTGGCAAACACCGGGGAGCTGTTTTTT